Shown below are 24 T cell receptor beta chains from a single sample sequenced in a study of blood T cell repertoires in COVID-19. Assay: immunoSEQ multiplex PCR; the TCRdb copy retains only in-frame clones and omits some. The sample has about 140,000 clones, 65% to 80% seen once. The specimen sequenced was peripheral blood. These receptors came from an older man with acute or convalescent COVID-19.

The V gene is TRBV7-2, the J gene TRBJ2-3; D remains unclear. The CDR3 has 14 residues. Germline V gene data show CDR1 as SGHTA and CDR2 as FQGNSA. This CDR3 reads CATRIGTSTDTQYF. CDR3 nucleotide sequence: TGTGCGACACGCATAGGAACTAGCACAGATACGCAGTATTTT.

The gene calls are TRBV3-1 (or the pseudogene TRBV3-2) and TRBJ1-2, with D unclear. V shed 5 bases and J shed 8 bases, with 15 bases lying between them. The CDR3 length is 13 residues. In germline, CDR1 is LGHDT, CDR2 YNNKEL (reference sequence). This CDR3 reads CASSFRAEGGYTF. CDR3 bases: TGTGCCAGCAGCTTTCGGGCCGAGGGAGGCTACACCTTC.

The gene calls are TRBV24-1 and TRBJ1-2, with 7 bases fitting TRBD1. The CDR3 length is 13 residues. Germline V gene sequence: CDR1 KGHDR, CDR2 SFDVKD. V was pared by 4 bases and J by 8 bases, with 6 bases of the junction left unmatched. As DNA, the CDR3 is TGTGCCACCAGTGAGAAGGGGGCTGGAGGCTACACCTTC. The encoded protein is CATSEKGAGGYTF.

The chain joins TRBV27 to TRBJ1-2, with TRBD1 identical over 9 bases. Germline V gene data show CDR1 as MNHEY and CDR2 as SMNVEV (reference sequence). The ends lost 4 bases at V and 6 bases at J; junction bases unmatched: 6. This CDR3 has 14 amino acids. In nucleotides, the CDR3 is TGTGCCAGCAGTTCGGGACAGGGCTCTAATGGCTACACCTTC. Protein product: CASSSGQGSNGYTF.

The chain employs TRBV6-2 or TRBV6-3 and TRBJ2-1, with D tentatively TRBD2 (7 bases). Germline V CDR1 and CDR2: MNHEY, SVGEGT. Between the trimmed V and J ends, which lost 5 bases and 9 bases, there was a span of 20 bases. The CDR3 runs 15 residues. DNA of the CDR3: TGTGCCAGCAGTCCCATGGCGTCGGGGGGCGCTGAGCAGTTCTTC. It encodes CASSPMASGGAEQFF.

The chain couples TRBV18 to TRBJ1-4; perhaps TRBD1 as D (5 bases). V gave up 3 bases and J gave up 6 bases, with 11 bases separating them. The CDR3 loop spans 14 amino acids. The germline gives CDR1 KGHSH, CDR2 LQKENI. CDR3 nucleotide sequence: TGTGCCAGCTCACCCCGACAGTCCCATGAAAAACTGTTTTTT. Amino acid sequence: CASSPRQSHEKLFF.

This chain connects TRBV3-1 (or the pseudogene TRBV3-2) to TRBJ2-1; 9 positions match TRBD1. The CDR3 totals 16 residues. Trimming removed 0 bases from V and 4 bases from J; junction bases left unmatched: 4. Germline loops: CDR1 LGHDT, CDR2 YNNKEL (reference sequence). CDR3 DNA sequence: TGTGCCAGCAGCCAAGACGCGACAGGGGGTTACAATGAGCAGTTCTTC. Translated: CASSQDATGGYNEQFF.

The rearrangement uses TRBV5-1 and TRBJ1-2; TRBD1 aligns across 8 bases. Germline V gene sequence: CDR1 SGHRS, CDR2 YFSETQ. With 3 bases clipped from V and 8 bases from J, the junction kept 9 bases outside the gene matches. CDR3 size: 14 residues. As DNA, the CDR3 is TGCGCCAGCAGCTCCCTGACAGGGGAGATAGGCTACACCTTC. Translation gives CASSSLTGEIGYTF. Full variable domain (outside the CDR3, taken from reference TRBV5-1 and TRBJ1-2): KAGVTQTPRYLIKTRGQQVTLSCSPISGHRSVSWYQQTPGQGLQFLFEYFSETQRNKGNFPGRFSGRQFSNSRSEMNVSTLELGDSALYLCASSSLTGEIGYTFGSGTRLTVV.

V and J are TRBV5-1 and TRBJ1-2; 7 bases align to TRBD1. CDR3 length: 15 residues. Germline loops: CDR1 SGHRS, CDR2 YFSETQ. The V segment lost 0 bases and the J segment 1 base; nucleotides outside the gene matches: 3. For the CDR3, the DNA is TGCGCCAGCAGCTTGGGGACAGGTATTAACTATGGCTACACCTTC. Its protein product is CASSLGTGINYGYTF.

This clone has more than one count but fewer than ten. The chain recombines TRBV4-3 with TRBJ1-5, with 8 bases fitting TRBD1. CDR3 size: 15 residues. J was trimmed by 7 bases and V by 0 bases; bases with no gene match: 5. Per germline, CDR1 LGHNA and CDR2 YSLEER. For the CDR3, the DNA is TGCGCCAGCAGCCAAGATACACAGGGGGGCCAGCCCCAGCATTTT. Protein: CASSQDTQGGQPQHF.

The V and J genes are TRBV2 and TRBJ2-3; possibly TRBD1 for D (5 bases). CDR1 and CDR2 from the germline V gene are SNHLY and FYNNEI. The V and J ends lost 2 bases and 7 bases respectively, with 13 bases between them. The CDR3 runs to 14 residues. The CDR3 DNA reads as TGTGCCAGCAGTGAATCCCCGACAGCTTATACGCAGTATTTT. Translation: CASSESPTAYTQYF.

This clone turned up a few times. The chain couples TRBV7-9 to TRBJ1-1; weak D call: TRBD1 (5 bases). The CDR3 is 16 amino acids. The germline V gene encodes CDR1 SEHNR and CDR2 FQNEAQ (reference sequence). Trimming took off 5 bases at V and 2 bases at J, with 18 bases between the two ends. As DNA, the CDR3 is TGTGCCAGCAGCCCTTGGGGGGTCGGGCTAAACACTGAAGCTTTCTTT. Translating gives CASSPWGVGLNTEAFF.

The sample holds one count of this clone. The chain employs TRBV3-1 (or the pseudogene TRBV3-2) and TRBJ1-4, with 12 nucleotides matching TRBD1. The V and J ends lost 4 bases and 14 bases, in that order; junction bases with no gene match: 11. Germline V gene sequence: CDR1 LGHDT, CDR2 YNNKEL (reference sequence). The CDR3 runs to 15 residues. The CDR3 DNA follows: TGTGCCAGCAGCCTTGCCGGGACAGGGGGCGCGGGGCTGTTTTTT. This sequence encodes CASSLAGTGGAGLFF.

The rearrangement uses TRBV28 and TRBJ2-3, with a weak D call TRBD1 (5 bases). This CDR3 has 17 amino acids. Germline loops: CDR1 MDHEN, CDR2 SYDVKM. Deletions cut 3 bases from V and 0 bases from J, with 16 bases between. The CDR3 is CASSFSRVFSSTDTQYF. The CDR3 DNA reads TGTGCCAGCAGTTTTTCCAGGGTGTTCTCTAGCACAGATACGCAGTATTTT.

The V call is TRBV28, the J call TRBJ1-5; D is perhaps TRBD1 (5 bases). CDR1 is MDHEN, CDR2 SYDVKM, per germline. The CDR3 is 14 residues long. V lost 6 bases and J lost 11, with 20 bases in between. The CDR3 reads CASSTGTSSGTQHF. The CDR3 DNA reads as TGTGCCAGCAGCACCGGGACTTCTTCTGGGACCCAGCATTTT.

V usage is TRBV28 and J usage is TRBJ2-5, with TRBD1 matching 11 bases. J lost 5 bases, V lost 8 bases, and 10 bases had no gene match. Germline loops: CDR1 MDHEN, CDR2 SYDVKM. The CDR3 covers 15 residues. This chain's CDR3 is CASGAEGQGGETQYF. The DNA of the CDR3 is TGTGCCAGCGGTGCCGAGGGACAGGGGGGCGAGACCCAGTACTTC.

The rearrangement joins TRBV10-3 to TRBJ2-5; perhaps TRBD1 as D (6 bases). Germline V gene sequence: CDR1 ENHRY, CDR2 SYGVKD. Trimming removed 0 bases from V and 3 bases from J, with 11 bases in between. CDR3 length equals 15 residues. CDR3 bases: TGTGCCATCAGTGAGTCTAGGTCAGGGGAAGAGACCCAGTACTTC. Protein product: CAISESRSGEETQYF.

This clone turned up a few times. CDR3 protein: CATRSGQVNTEAFF. In nucleotides, the CDR3 is TGTGCCACCCGATCCGGACAAGTGAACACTGAAGCTTTCTTT. V is TRBV24-1 and J is TRBJ1-1; a weak D match, TRBD1 (5 bases). This CDR3 spans 14 amino acids. With 9 bases removed from V and 0 bases from J, the gap between germline ends came to 13 bases. Germline CDR1 reads KGHDR; CDR2 reads SFDVKD.

The rearrangement uses TRBV2 and TRBJ1-3; TRBD1 aligns across 10 bases. Germline lookup yields CDR1 SNHLY and CDR2 FYNNEI. Losses at the gene ends were 11 bases for V and 8 bases for J; bases not matched to a gene: 6. The length of the CDR3 is 12 residues. CDR3 coding DNA: TGTGCCGGATCGACAGGGGGCGACACCATATATTTT. Protein: CAGSTGGDTIYF. Drawing the rest from reference TRBV2 and TRBJ1-3, the complete variable domain is EPEVTQTPSHQVTQMGQEVILRCVPISNHLYFYWYRQILGQKVEFLVSFYNNEISEKSEIFDDQFSVERPDGSNFTLKIRSTKLEDSAMYFCAGSTGGDTIYFGEGSWLTVV.

The rearrangement joins TRBV5-1 to TRBJ1-1; D possibly corresponds to TRBD1 (5 bases). In germline, CDR1 is SGHRS, CDR2 YFSETQ. The CDR3 contains 13 residues. V dropped 8 bases and J dropped 6 bases, with 17 bases sitting between them. Here the CDR3 DNA reads TGCGCCAGTAACTATGATCAGGGTGCTGAAGCTTTCTTT. This gives the protein CASNYDQGAEAFF.

The chain couples TRBV4-3 to TRBJ2-1, with 7 positions matching TRBD2. Germline V gene data show CDR1 as LGHNA and CDR2 as YSLEER. This CDR3 contains 13 residues. The V and J ends lost 0 bases and 10 bases, in that order; junction bases with no gene match: 3. CDR3 sequence (DNA): TGCGCCAGCAGCCAAGATCTGGGAGGGGAGCAGTTCTTC. Translating gives CASSQDLGGEQFF.

This chain connects TRBV7-3 to TRBJ1-5; TRBD1 aligns across 7 bases. CDR3 length: 15 residues. Germline values: CDR1 SGHTA, CDR2 FQGTGA. V trimming: 5 bases; J trimming: 4 bases; junction bases outside the gene matches: 8. The CDR3 DNA is TGTGCCAGCAGCCCAATTGACAGGGCTAATCAGCCCCAGCATTTT. Translating gives CASSPIDRANQPQHF. Looking up the rest from reference TRBV7-3 and TRBJ1-5 gives the full variable domain: GAGVSQTPSNKVTEKGKYVELRCDPISGHTALYWYRQSLGQGPEFLIYFQGTGAADDSGLPNDRFFAVRPEGSVSTLKIQRTERGDSAVYLCASSPIDRANQPQHFGDGTRLSIL.

This chain connects TRBV13 to TRBJ2-5; TRBD2 matches 12 bases. Germline CDR1 PRHDT, CDR2 FYEKMQ (reference sequence). This CDR3 is 16 amino acids long. Germline trimming cut 5 bases from V and 2 bases from J; bases unmatched to any gene: 6. CDR3 sequence reads: CASSPTSGGIQETQYF. DNA of the CDR3: TGTGCCAGCAGCCCCACTAGCGGGGGGATTCAAGAGACCCAGTACTTC.

The chain recombines TRBV19 with TRBJ1-1; TRBD1 matches at 7 bases. The V segment lost 3 bases and the J segment 1 base; nucleotides outside the gene matches: 17. The CDR3 is 19 residues long. Germline V gene lookup returns CDR1 LNHDA and CDR2 SQIVND (reference sequence). The CDR3 coding sequence is TGTGCCAGTAGTATTCCTCCAGGACAGGCGGCGGCCGCGAACACTGAAGCTTTCTTT. This sequence encodes CASSIPPGQAAAANTEAFF.